A selection of T cell receptor beta chains follows, all from one sample in a study of blood T cell repertoires in COVID-19. Assay: immunoSEQ multiplex PCR; the TCRdb copy retains only in-frame clones and omits some. This table holds over 400,000 clones, more than 85% found once. Sequenced input: PBMCs or T cells enriched from blood (not recorded which). The receptors were gathered from a woman in her sixties who had recovered from COVID-19. The conserved cysteine and the conserved F or W are not part of the CDR3 here. The order of the fields is V gene, D gene, J gene, CDR3 protein. A D gene is named only where the DNA matches it firmly.

TRBV5-4	TRBD2	TRBJ2-5	ASSSSLAGGQETQY
TRBV19	TRBD1	TRBJ1-5	ASTPRQGARIGQPQH
TRBV2	-	TRBJ1-1	ASSDSAGTEAF
TRBV3-1/TRBV3-2	-	TRBJ2-2	ASSLRGNTGELF
TRBV4-2	TRBD1	TRBJ1-4	ASSQDPGTGNEKLF
TRBV10-2	TRBD2	TRBJ2-5	ASGLAGAQETQY
TRBV19	-	TRBJ1-5	ASRAPGTFQPQH
TRBV29-1	TRBD2	TRBJ2-3	SVDGGADTQY
TRBV30	-	TRBJ1-5	AWSGGPNQPQH
TRBV19	-	TRBJ1-1	ASSMGGGLTEAF
TRBV9	TRBD1	TRBJ1-5	ASSRQGDQPQH
TRBV5-1	TRBD2	TRBJ2-7	ASSGTSGGSSYEQY
TRBV2	TRBD1	TRBJ2-5	ASSQQGPQETQY
TRBV5-1	-	TRBJ2-3	ASSSGYVGDTQY
TRBV27	TRBD1	TRBJ1-2	ASSFGQGGWGYT
TRBV11-2	-	TRBJ1-5	ASSLDPGQRQGPQH
TRBV19	TRBD1	TRBJ1-6	ASKGAGVRNSPLH
TRBV6-5	TRBD1	TRBJ1-4	ASADRGRNEKLF
TRBV9	TRBD1	TRBJ1-3	ASSTTQGPGNTIY
TRBV3-1/TRBV3-2	TRBD2	TRBJ2-3	ASSQEGLASDTQY
TRBV7-2	TRBD1	TRBJ1-1	ASSLSQGAWTEAF
TRBV9	TRBD2	TRBJ2-7	ASSVGGGASSWVYEQY
TRBV3-1/TRBV3-2	-	TRBJ2-7	ASSPLSSSAVTYEQY
TRBV21-1	-	TRBJ1-2	ASSKRTEVWDGYT
TRBV11-3	TRBD1	TRBJ1-1	ASSLGGQGVEAF
TRBV19	-	TRBJ1-2	ASSTGIGYT
TRBV6-5	-	TRBJ1-5	ASSRNRDPNQPQH
TRBV6-5	-	TRBJ1-5	ASLGHGNQPQH
TRBV25-1	TRBD1	TRBJ2-7	ASRGPQGYEQY
TRBV5-4	TRBD1	TRBJ1-3	ASSLQGVLSTSGNTIY
TRBV7-9	-	TRBJ1-2	ASSRNAGFGVYGYT
TRBV19	TRBD1	TRBJ1-3	ASGDRAPGNTIY
TRBV5-4	TRBD1	TRBJ1-6	ASSFGQAHNSPLH
TRBV5-1	TRBD2	TRBJ2-2	ASSLSSGGSGELF
TRBV29-1	TRBD1	TRBJ2-2	SVGRGIITGELF
TRBV9	-	TRBJ2-2	ASSVGGLVRTGELF
TRBV18	-	TRBJ2-7	ASSPNRDYEQY
TRBV10-1	-	TRBJ1-4	ASRAGSGANEKLF
TRBV5-1	TRBD1	TRBJ2-7	ASSASGTGLYEQY
TRBV24-1	TRBD1	TRBJ2-1	ATSDSRQGREQF
TRBV11-2	-	TRBJ2-1	ASSSAQPRGGSYNEQF
TRBV5-6	TRBD2	TRBJ2-4	ASSLAFGGKNIQY
TRBV7-2	-	TRBJ1-3	ASSLDGSTGNTIY
TRBV19	TRBD1	TRBJ2-5	ASSLTQGVWETQY
TRBV5-3	-	TRBJ1-6	ARSLVAGKLDSPLH
TRBV4-1	-	TRBJ1-1	ASSLGGGRVTEAF
TRBV7-9	-	TRBJ2-2	ASSPLNTGELF
TRBV5-4	TRBD1	TRBJ1-1	ASSFGQGPGTEAF